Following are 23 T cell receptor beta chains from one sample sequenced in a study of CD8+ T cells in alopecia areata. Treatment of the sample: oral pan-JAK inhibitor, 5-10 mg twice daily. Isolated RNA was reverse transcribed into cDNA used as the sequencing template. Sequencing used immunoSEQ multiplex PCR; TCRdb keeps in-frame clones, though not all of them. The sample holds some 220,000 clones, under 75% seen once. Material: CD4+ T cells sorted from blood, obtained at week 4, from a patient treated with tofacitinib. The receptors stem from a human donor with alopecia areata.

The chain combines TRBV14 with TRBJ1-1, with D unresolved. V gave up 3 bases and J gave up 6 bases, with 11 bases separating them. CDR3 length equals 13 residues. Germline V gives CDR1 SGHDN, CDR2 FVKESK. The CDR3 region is CASSQFSRSEAFF. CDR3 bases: TGTGCCAGCAGCCAGTTCAGTCGGTCTGAAGCTTTCTTT.

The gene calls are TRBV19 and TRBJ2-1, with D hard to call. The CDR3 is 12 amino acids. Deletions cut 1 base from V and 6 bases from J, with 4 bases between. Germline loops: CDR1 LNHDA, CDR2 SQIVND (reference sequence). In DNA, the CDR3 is TGTGCCAGTAGTATAGTCGCCAATGAGCAGTTCTTC. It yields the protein CASSIVANEQFF.

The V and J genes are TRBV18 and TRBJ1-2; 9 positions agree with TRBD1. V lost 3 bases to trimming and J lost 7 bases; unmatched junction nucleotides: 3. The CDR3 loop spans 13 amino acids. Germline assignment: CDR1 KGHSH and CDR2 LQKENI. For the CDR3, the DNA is TGTGCCAGCTCACCGAAACAGGGGGCTGGCTACACCTTC. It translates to CASSPKQGAGYTF. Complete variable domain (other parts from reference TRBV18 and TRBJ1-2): NAGVMQNPRHLVRRRGQEARLRCSPMKGHSHVYWYRQLPEEGLKFMVYLQKENIIDESGMPKERFSAEFPKEGPSILRIQQVVRGDSAAYFCASSPKQGAGYTFGSGTRLTVV.

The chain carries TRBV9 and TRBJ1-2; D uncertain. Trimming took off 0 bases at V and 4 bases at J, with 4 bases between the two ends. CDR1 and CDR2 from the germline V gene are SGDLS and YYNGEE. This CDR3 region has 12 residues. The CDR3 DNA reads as TGTGCCAGCAGCGTAGTCAGCTATGGCTACACCTTC. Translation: CASSVVSYGYTF.

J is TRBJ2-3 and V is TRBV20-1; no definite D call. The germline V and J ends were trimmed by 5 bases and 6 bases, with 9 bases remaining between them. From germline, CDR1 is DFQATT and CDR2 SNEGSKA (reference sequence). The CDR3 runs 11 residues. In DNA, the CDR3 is TGCAGTGCTGCCGCTGTGGATACGCAGTATTTT. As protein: CSAAAVDTQYF.

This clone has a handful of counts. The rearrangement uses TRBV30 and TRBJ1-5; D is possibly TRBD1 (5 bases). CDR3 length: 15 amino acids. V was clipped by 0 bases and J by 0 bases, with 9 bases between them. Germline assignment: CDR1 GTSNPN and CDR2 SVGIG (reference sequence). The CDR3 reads CAWSVAGHSNQPQHF. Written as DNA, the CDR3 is TGTGCCTGGAGTGTAGCCGGACATAGCAATCAGCCCCAGCATTTT.

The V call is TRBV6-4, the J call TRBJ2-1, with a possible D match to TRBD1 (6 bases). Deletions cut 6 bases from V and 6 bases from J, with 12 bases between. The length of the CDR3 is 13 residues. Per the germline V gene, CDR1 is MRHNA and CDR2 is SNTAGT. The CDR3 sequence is CASSGTGLNEQFF. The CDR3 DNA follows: TGTGCCAGCAGCGGAACAGGGCTCAATGAGCAGTTCTTC.

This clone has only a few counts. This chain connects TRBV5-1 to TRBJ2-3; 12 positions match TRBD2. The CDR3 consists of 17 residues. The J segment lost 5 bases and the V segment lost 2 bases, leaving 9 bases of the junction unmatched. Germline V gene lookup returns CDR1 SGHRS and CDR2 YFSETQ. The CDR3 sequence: CASSFFPSGGARDTQYF. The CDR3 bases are TGCGCCAGCAGCTTTTTCCCTAGCGGGGGGGCACGAGATACGCAGTATTTT.

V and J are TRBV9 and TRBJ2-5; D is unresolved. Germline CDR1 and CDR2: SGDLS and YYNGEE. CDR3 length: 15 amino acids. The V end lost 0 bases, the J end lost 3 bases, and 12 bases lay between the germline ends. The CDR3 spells CASSVGSAPKETQYF. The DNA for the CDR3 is TGTGCCAGCAGCGTAGGGTCGGCTCCGAAAGAGACCCAGTACTTC.

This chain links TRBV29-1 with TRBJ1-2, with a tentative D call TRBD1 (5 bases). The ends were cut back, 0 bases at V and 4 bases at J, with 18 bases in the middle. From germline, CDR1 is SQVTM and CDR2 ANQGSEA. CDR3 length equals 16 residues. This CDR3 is CSVEDREVDNFYGYTF. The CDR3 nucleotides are TGCAGCGTTGAAGATCGGGAGGTGGACAACTTCTATGGCTACACCTTC.

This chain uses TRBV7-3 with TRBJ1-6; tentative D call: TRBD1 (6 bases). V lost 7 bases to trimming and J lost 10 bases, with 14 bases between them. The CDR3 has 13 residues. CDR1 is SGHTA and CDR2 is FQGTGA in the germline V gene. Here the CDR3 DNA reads TGTGCCAGCATACAGGGAAAGCGATCACCCCTCCACTTT. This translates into CASIQGKRSPLHF.

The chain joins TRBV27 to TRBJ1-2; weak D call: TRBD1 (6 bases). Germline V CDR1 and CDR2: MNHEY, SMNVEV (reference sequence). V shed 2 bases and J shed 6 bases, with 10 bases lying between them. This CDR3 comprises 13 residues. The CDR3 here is CASSLTGRDGYTF. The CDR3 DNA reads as TGTGCCAGCAGTTTAACAGGGAGGGATGGCTACACCTTC.

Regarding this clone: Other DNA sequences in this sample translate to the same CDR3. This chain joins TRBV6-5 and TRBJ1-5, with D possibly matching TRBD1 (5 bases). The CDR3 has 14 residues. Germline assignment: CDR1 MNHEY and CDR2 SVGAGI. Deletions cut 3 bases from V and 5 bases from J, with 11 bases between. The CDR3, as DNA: TGTGCCAGCAGTTATGGGGGTGGGGATCAGCCCCAGCATTTT. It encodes CASSYGGGDQPQHF.

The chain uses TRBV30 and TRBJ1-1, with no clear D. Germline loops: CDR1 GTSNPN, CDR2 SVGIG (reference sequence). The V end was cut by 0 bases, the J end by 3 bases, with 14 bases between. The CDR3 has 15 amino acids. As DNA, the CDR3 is TGTGCCTGGAGTGTACTTAAGATACGGTACACTGAAGCTTTCTTT. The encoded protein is CAWSVLKIRYTEAFF. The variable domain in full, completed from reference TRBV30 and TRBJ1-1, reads SQTIHQWPATLVQPVGSPLSLECTVEGTSNPNLYWYRQAAGRGLQLLFYSVGIGQISSEVPQNLSASRPQDRQFILSSKKLLLSDSGFYLCAWSVLKIRYTEAFFGQGTRLTVV.

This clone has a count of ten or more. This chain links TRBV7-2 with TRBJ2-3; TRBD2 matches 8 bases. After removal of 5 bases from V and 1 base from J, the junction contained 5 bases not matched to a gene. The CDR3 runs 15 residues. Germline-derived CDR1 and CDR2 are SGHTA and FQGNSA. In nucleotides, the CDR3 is TGTGCCAGCAGCGGCAGCGGGGGCGGCACAGATACGCAGTATTTT. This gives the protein CASSGSGGGTDTQYF.

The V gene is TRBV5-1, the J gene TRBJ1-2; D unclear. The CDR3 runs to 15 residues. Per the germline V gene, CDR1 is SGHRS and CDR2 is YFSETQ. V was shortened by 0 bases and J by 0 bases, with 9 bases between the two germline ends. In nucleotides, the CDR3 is TGCGCCAGCAGCTTGGGTGGGGTAGCTAACTATGGCTACACCTTC. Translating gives CASSLGGVANYGYTF.

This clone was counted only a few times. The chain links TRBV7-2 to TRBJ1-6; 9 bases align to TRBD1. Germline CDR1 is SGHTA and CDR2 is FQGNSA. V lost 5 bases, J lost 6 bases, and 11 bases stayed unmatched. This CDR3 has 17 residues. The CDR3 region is CASSPAFGTGRNSPLHF. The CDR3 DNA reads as TGTGCCAGCAGCCCGGCGTTCGGGACAGGGCGTAATTCACCCCTCCACTTT.

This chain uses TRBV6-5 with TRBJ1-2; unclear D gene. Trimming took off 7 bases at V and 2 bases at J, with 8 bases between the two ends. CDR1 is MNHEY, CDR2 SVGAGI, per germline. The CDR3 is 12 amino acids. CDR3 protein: CASKGSNYGYTF. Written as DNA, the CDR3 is TGTGCCAGCAAGGGTAGCAACTATGGCTACACCTTC.

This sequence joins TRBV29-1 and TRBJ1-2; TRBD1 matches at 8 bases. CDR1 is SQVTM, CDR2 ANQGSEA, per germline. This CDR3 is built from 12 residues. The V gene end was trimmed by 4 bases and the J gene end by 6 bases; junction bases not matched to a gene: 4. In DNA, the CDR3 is TGCAGCGTTGGAGACAGGGGCGATGGCTACACCTTC. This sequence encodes CSVGDRGDGYTF.

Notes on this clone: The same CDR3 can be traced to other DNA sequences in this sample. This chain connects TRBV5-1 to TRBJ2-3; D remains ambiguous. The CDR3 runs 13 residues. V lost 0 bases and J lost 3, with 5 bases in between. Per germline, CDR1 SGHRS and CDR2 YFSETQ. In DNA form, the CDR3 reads TGCGCCAGCAGCTTGGGGCCTACAGATACGCAGTATTTT. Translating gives CASSLGPTDTQYF.

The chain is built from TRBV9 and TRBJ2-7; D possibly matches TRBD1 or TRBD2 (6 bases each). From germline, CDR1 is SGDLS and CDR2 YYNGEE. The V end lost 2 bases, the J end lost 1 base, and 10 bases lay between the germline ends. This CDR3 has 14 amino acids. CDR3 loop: CASSVGGVSYEQYF. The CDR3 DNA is TGTGCCAGCAGCGTGGGGGGCGTATCCTACGAGCAGTACTTC.

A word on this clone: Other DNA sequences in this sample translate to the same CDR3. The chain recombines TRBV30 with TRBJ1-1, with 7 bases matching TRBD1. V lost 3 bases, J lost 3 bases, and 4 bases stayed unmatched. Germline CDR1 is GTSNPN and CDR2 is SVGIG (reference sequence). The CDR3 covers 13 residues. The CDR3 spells CAWSLQGYTEAFF. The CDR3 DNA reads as TGTGCCTGGAGCCTACAGGGGTACACTGAAGCTTTCTTT.

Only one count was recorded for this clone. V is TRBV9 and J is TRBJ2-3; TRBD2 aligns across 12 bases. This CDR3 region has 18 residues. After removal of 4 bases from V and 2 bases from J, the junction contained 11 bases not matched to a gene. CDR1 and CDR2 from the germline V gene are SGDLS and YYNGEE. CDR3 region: CASSSSGGAIRPTDTQYF. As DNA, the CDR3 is TGTGCCAGCAGCTCTAGCGGGGGGGCCATCCGCCCCACAGATACGCAGTATTTT.